Listed below are T cell receptor beta chains from one sample, sequenced in a study of monozygotic twins with inflammatory bowel disease. TCRdb reprocessed the 5' RACE reads, with one entry per CDR3 protein and no DNA. This table holds more than 85,000 distinct CDR3 sequences. Sequencing was carried out using blood. The receptors stem from a human donor with ulcerative colitis or Crohn's disease, or a healthy co-twin of an affected twin (not recorded which). CDR3s include the opening cysteine and the closing phenylalanine or tryptophan. Each record gives: J gene, V gene, CDR3 protein.

TRBJ1-2 TRBV5-1 CASSLVGQGSGYTF
TRBJ1-6 TRBV6-6 CATRVSLSSPLHF
TRBJ1-2 TRBV20-1 CSAIAGTGDYGYTF
TRBJ2-7 TRBV30 CAWSVQRNEQYF
TRBJ2-7 TRBV27 CASSWDRGAYEQYF
TRBJ2-1 TRBV7-8 CASSLVYDRGTYNEQFF
TRBJ2-5 TRBV5-1 CATARGGQETQYF
TRBJ2-5 TRBV7-2 CASSLLAGWETQYF
TRBJ1-2 TRBV20-1 CSARDRDRVYGYTF
TRBJ2-1 TRBV12-3/TRBV12-4 CASSSGVGDEQFF
TRBJ2-1 TRBV18 CASSPMQGSYNEQFF
TRBJ2-2 TRBV29-1 CSVEGGGEPGELFF
TRBJ2-7 TRBV18 CASSPLGSSYEQYF
TRBJ2-1 TRBV10-3 CAISESRAQFF
TRBJ2-7 TRBV28 CASSLPGLAGASMEQYF
TRBJ1-6 TRBV5-1 CASSHDGTGVNSPLHF
TRBJ2-5 TRBV19 CASQSTGQETQYF
TRBJ1-2 TRBV6-5 CASNSPDGYTF
TRBJ1-1 TRBV4-1 CASSQVGRTRNTEAFF
TRBJ2-4 TRBV20-1 CSARVVASGNIQYF
TRBJ2-1 TRBV7-3 CASSRGGSYNEQFF
TRBJ2-1 TRBV7-9 CASSPPGTINEQFF
TRBJ1-2 TRBV4-3 CASSYRQGLTNYGYTF
TRBJ2-5 TRBV13 CASSYREETQYF
TRBJ2-1 TRBV6-2/TRBV6-3 CASSPSGGRDEQFF
TRBJ2-5 TRBV5-4 CASSPAGGQMKTQYF
TRBJ2-1 TRBV6-5 CASSFPGQTYNEQFF
TRBJ1-2 TRBV24-1 CATSPTGSYGYTF
TRBJ2-1 TRBV10-3 CAIRWGQDDNEQFF
TRBJ1-1 TRBV7-9 CASSTANTEAFF
TRBJ2-1 TRBV7-2 CASSPQGEAYNEQFF
TRBJ1-6 TRBV7-9 CASRQGTNSPLHF
TRBJ1-1 TRBV7-2 CASSPYIAVEAFF
TRBJ2-3 TRBV4-3 CASSLLGGDAGDTQYF
TRBJ2-1 TRBV23-1 CASSQPDRGAYNEQFF
TRBJ2-6 TRBV6-5 CASSYAGQGFSGANVLTF
TRBJ2-1 TRBV6-6 CASSYSGTYNEQFF
TRBJ1-1 TRBV5-4 CASSLENDAEAFF
TRBJ2-1 TRBV13 CASCLPGDEQFF
TRBJ2-3 TRBV7-2 CASRRTGEGTDTQYF
TRBJ2-1 TRBV28 CASSFYPGTSGRNEQFF
TRBJ1-1 TRBV5-1 CASSLFAVNTEAFF
TRBJ2-7 TRBV5-1 CASSETGPSYEQYF
TRBJ2-7 TRBV5-5 CASGHLRAEDSYEQYF
TRBJ1-1 TRBV15 CATSRGGENTEAFF
TRBJ1-1 TRBV10-3 CAISESRTDNTEAFF
TRBJ2-1 TRBV20-1 CSASFGGGAITYNEQFF
TRBJ1-2 TRBV28 CASSLGRQGLGGYTF
TRBJ1-1 TRBV7-9 CASSARQGGGTEAFF
TRBJ1-1 TRBV2 CASRDRRNTEAFF
TRBJ2-4 TRBV12-3/TRBV12-4 CASSLMASGNIVQYF
TRBJ2-2 TRBV4-1 CASSQGSGGSGRAAGELFF
TRBJ2-3 TRBV12-3/TRBV12-4 CASSSGLAGFTDTQYF
TRBJ2-3 TRBV12-3/TRBV12-4 CASSLRLTDTQYF